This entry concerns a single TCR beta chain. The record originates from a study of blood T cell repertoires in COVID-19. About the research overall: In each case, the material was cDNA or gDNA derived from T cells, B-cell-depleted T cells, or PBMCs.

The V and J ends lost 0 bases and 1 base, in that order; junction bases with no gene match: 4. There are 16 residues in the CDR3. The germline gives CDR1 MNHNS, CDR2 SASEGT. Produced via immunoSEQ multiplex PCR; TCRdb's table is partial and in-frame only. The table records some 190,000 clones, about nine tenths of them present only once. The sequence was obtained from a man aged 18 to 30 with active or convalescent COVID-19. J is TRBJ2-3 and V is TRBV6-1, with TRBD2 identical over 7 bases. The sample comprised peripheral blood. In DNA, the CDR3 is TGTGCCAGCAGTGAAGCCCTAGCGGAGGGCACAGATACGCAGTATTTT. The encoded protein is CASSEALAEGTDTQYF.